This T cell receptor (beta chain) was sequenced for a study of esophageal squamous cell carcinoma under preoperative chemotherapy. The overall study: Both tumor-infiltrating lymphocytes and peripheral blood T cells were profiled. Findings of the study overall: Chemotherapy was followed by significantly higher TCR diversity in peripheral T cells only, not tumor-infiltrating lymphocytes.

V dropped 5 bases and J dropped 13 bases, with 21 bases sitting between them. The CDR3 has 14 residues. Time point specified: after preoperative PTX-NDP chemotherapy. Paclitaxel-nedaplatin chemotherapy was given to patients ahead of their surgery. This clonotype was observed at least ten times. Its antigen is unknown. This clone may be a read error of a much larger clone one base away. TCRdb redid the calling of the PCR reads with MiXCR, one entry per CDR3 protein. The sample lists around 19,000 distinct CDR3 sequences; about half were seen once. This sample was obtained from a patient given preoperative chemotherapy. The J gene is TRBJ2-4, the V gene TRBV12-3 or TRBV12-4, with D hard to call. This TCR came from a human donor with esophageal squamous cell carcinoma. The donor label of this sample is uncertain. CDR3 sequence: CASSQSRAYNEQYF. CDR3 nucleotide sequence: TGTGCCAGCAGTCAGTCCCGGGCCTACAATGAGCAGTACTTC.